The rows below give T cell receptor beta chains drawn from one sample of a study of blood T cells in healthy people across ages. TCRdb re-called the 5' RACE reads through MiXCR, storing one row per CDR3 protein. The repertoire holds 780,000 or so distinct CDR3 sequences, around 25% seen once, with more than 3% in the top ten. A further study also used this sample, focusing on T cells of mothers and their children.

Sequences were obtained from blood. These receptor sequences come from a boy younger than 18 in good health. Both conserved end residues are trimmed from each CDR3.

j_gene | v_gene | CDR3aa
TRBJ2-6 | TRBV12-3/TRBV12-4 | ASSGRGIGANVLT
TRBJ2-7 | TRBV4-3 | ASSQESKASGSGEQY
TRBJ2-1 | TRBV4-3 | ASSQRTPNNEQF
TRBJ2-3 | TRBV29-1 | SAHQQNTDTQY
TRBJ2-1 | TRBV12-3/TRBV12-4 | ASSLGQGGVNEQF
NA | TRBV5-1 | ASSSPVAGALYGYEQY
TRBJ1-3 | TRBV3-1 | ASSPTFGDSGNTIY
NA | TRBV6-5 | ASRPDVPYEQY
TRBJ2-4 | TRBV25-1 | ASSETKAMDIQY
TRBJ2-3 | TRBV5-1 | ASSDPGQTDTQY
TRBJ2-1 | TRBV2 | ASSEPTGVNEQF
TRBJ2-2 | TRBV7-6 | ASSSNFGGELF
TRBJ2-5 | TRBV29-1 | SVDVTAQGTQY
TRBJ1-1 | TRBV6-5 | ASTYPGNTEAF
TRBJ2-7 | TRBV2 | AGRGRLQAYEQY
TRBJ2-5 | TRBV11-2 | ASSLYQGRQETQY
TRBJ1-5 | TRBV28 | ASSFQRQGFQPQH
TRBJ1-1 | TRBV24-1 | ATRTGQGTEAF
TRBJ2-1 | TRBV11-2 | ASAEAGTSAYNEQF
TRBJ2-3 | TRBV4-3 | ASSQEPVILAGASTDTQY
TRBJ1-2 | TRBV6-2/TRBV6-3 | ASSWGTAGDYGYT
TRBJ1-2 | TRBV7-9 | ASSYVRDRDYGYT
TRBJ2-7 | TRBV4-3 | ASSQEMEYYEQY
TRBJ1-2 | TRBV5-1 | ASSLDRHNYGYT
TRBJ2-7 | TRBV29-1 | SVDIGEEQY
TRBJ1-2 | TRBV28 | ASSLLSGDGYT
TRBJ1-2 | TRBV2 | ASSADRTIANYGYT
TRBJ2-5 | TRBV18 | ASSPQRGETQY
TRBJ2-1 | TRBV7-3 | ASSFRESSYNEQF
TRBJ1-1 | TRBV28 | ASSPRDRVEAF
TRBJ2-5 | TRBV9 | ASSVQGLAGGRETQY
TRBJ2-1 | TRBV15 | ATSRTSPQTGNEQF
TRBJ2-7 | TRBV6-2/TRBV6-3 | ASVGGTTSVDEQY
TRBJ1-4 | TRBV27 | ASSLSIHTTNEKLF
TRBJ2-5 | TRBV12-3/TRBV12-4 | ASKRRLEGETQY
TRBJ2-5 | TRBV20-1 | SALGTTAETQY
TRBJ1-2 | TRBV7-9 | ASSFRQAPGAWDYGYT
TRBJ2-2 | TRBV28 | ASSLGRNTGELF
TRBJ2-2 | TRBV20-1 | SAEDRGTGELF
TRBJ2-7 | TRBV23-1 | ASSQSASVAYEQY
TRBJ2-2 | TRBV6-5 | ASSYSGQPGELF